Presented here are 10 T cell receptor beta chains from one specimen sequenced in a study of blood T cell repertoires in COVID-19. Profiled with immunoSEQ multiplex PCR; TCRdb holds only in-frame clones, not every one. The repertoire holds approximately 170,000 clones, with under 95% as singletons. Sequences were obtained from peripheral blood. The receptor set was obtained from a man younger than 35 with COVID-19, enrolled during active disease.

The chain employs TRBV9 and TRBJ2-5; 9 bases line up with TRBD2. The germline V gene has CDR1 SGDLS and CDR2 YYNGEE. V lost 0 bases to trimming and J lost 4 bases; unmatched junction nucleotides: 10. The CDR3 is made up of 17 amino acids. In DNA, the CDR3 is TGTGCCAGCAGCGTAGGGAGTAGCGGGAGAGGCGGAGAGACCCAGTACTTC. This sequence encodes CASSVGSSGRGGETQYF.

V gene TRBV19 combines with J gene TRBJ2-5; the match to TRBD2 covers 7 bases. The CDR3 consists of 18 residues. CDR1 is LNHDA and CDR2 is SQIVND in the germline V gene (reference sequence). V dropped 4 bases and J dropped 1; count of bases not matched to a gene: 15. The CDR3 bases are TGTGCCAGTAGTAGTCAGGGTAGCGGGCGAACCCTCCAAGAGACCCAGTACTTC. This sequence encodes CASSSQGSGRTLQETQYF.

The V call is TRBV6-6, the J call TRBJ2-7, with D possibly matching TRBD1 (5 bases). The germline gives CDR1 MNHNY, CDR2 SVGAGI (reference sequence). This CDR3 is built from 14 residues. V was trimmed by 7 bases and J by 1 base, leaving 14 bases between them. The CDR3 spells CASIQTATSYEQYF. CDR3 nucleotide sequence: TGTGCCAGCATCCAGACAGCGACATCCTACGAGCAGTACTTC.

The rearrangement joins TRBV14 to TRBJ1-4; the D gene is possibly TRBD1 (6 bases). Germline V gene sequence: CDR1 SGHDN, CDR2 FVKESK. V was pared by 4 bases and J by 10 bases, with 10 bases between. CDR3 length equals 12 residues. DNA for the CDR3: TGTGCCAGCAGCCCACCCAGGGGAAAACTGTTTTTT. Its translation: CASSPPRGKLFF.

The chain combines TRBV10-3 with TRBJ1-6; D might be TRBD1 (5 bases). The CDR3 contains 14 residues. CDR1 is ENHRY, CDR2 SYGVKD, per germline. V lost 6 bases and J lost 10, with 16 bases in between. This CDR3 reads CAIREGSLASPLHF. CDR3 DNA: TGTGCCATCAGGGAGGGGTCCCTAGCGTCACCCCTCCACTTT.

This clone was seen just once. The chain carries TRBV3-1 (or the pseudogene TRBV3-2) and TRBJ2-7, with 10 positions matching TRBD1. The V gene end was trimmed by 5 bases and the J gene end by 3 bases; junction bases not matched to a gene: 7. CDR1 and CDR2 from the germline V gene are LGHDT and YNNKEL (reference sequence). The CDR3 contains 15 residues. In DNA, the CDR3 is TGTGCCAGCAGCGACCGGACAGGGGGGAACTACGAGCAGTACTTC. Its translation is CASSDRTGGNYEQYF.

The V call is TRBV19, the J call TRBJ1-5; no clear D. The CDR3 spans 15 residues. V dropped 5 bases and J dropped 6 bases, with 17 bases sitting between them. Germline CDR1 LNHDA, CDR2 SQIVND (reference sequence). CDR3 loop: CASSPNFVEGQPQHF. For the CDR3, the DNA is TGTGCCAGTAGTCCTAATTTCGTCGAGGGTCAGCCCCAGCATTTT.

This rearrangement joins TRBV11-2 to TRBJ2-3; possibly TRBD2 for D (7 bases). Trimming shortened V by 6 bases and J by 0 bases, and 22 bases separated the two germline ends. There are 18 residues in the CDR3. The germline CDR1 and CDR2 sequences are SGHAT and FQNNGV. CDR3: CASRIQGVLAVSTDTQYF. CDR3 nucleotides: TGTGCCAGCAGAATACAGGGTGTTCTAGCGGTTAGCACAGATACGCAGTATTTT.

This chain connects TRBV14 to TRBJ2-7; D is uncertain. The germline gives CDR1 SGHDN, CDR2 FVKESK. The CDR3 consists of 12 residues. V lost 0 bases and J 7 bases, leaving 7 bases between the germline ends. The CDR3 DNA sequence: TGTGCCAGCAGCCAAGATAACGGGGAGCAGTACTTC. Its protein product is CASSQDNGEQYF.

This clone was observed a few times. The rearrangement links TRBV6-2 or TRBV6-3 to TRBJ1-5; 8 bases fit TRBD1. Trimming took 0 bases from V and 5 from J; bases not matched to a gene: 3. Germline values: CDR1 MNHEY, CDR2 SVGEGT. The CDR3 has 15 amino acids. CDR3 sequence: CASSYSGQVDQPQHF. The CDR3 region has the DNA TGTGCCAGCAGTTACTCGGGACAGGTAGATCAGCCCCAGCATTTT.